These T cell receptor beta chains were read from a single sample in a study of CD8+ T cells in alopecia areata. Repertoires were generated with immunoSEQ multiplex PCR, while TCRdb's copy carries only in-frame clones and drops some. This table has around 250,000 clones, approximately 61% appearing once. Sample: CD4+ T cells sorted from blood, taken at week 0. All receptors come from a human donor with alopecia areata. CDR3s include the opening cysteine and the closing phenylalanine or tryptophan. The D gene is left open where the match is weak. The size of a clone is reported for some rows only, either as once, few or many, or as a class for expanded clones.

>TRBJ2-5|.|.|TRBV9
CASSVGPGSGQETQYF
TGTGCCAGCAGCGTAGGCCCGGGGAGTGGGCAAGAGACCCAGTACTTC
>TRBJ2-5|TRBD2|.|TRBV29-1
CSVARTSGETQYF
TGCAGCGTTGCACGGACTAGCGGAGAGACCCAGTACTTC
>TRBJ2-5|TRBD1|.|TRBV15
CATSRSGQGVETQYF
TGTGCCACCAGCAGAAGCGGACAGGGCGTAGAGACCCAGTACTTC
>TRBJ2-5|.|.|TRBV29-1
CSVAEETQYF
TGCAGCGTAGCTGAAGAGACCCAGTACTTC
>TRBJ1-4|TRBD1|.|TRBV2
CASSADRVLEKLFF
TGTGCCAGCAGTGCGGACAGGGTACTTGAAAAACTGTTTTTT
>TRBJ1-2|.|.|TRBV27
CASSSRGAYGYTF
TGTGCCAGCAGTTCGAGGGGCGCATATGGCTACACCTTC
>TRBJ2-2|.|.|TRBV7-7
CASSLGDPGELFF
TGTGCTAGCAGCTTGGGGGATCCCGGGGAGCTGTTTTTT
>TRBJ2-5|.|.|TRBV5-1
CASSLGVQETQYF
TGCGCCAGCAGCTTGGGGGTGCAAGAGACCCAGTACTTC
>TRBJ2-7|TRBD2|few|TRBV6-5
CASSYDASGAYEQYF
TGTGCCAGCAGTTACGACGCTAGCGGGGCCTACGAGCAGTACTTC
>TRBJ2-5|TRBD2|once|TRBV15
CATSRPSGGVEETQYF
TGTGCCACCAGCAGACCTAGCGGGGGGGTTGAAGAGACCCAGTACTTC
>TRBJ2-7|.|.|TRBV5-1
CASSPKPLGTDYEQYF
TGCGCCAGCAGCCCAAAGCCCCTAGGGACGGACTACGAGCAGTACTTC
>TRBJ2-2|.|few|TRBV5-1
CASSLGTGPNTGELFF
TGCGCCAGCAGCTTGGGTACAGGGCCGAACACCGGGGAGCTGTTTTTT